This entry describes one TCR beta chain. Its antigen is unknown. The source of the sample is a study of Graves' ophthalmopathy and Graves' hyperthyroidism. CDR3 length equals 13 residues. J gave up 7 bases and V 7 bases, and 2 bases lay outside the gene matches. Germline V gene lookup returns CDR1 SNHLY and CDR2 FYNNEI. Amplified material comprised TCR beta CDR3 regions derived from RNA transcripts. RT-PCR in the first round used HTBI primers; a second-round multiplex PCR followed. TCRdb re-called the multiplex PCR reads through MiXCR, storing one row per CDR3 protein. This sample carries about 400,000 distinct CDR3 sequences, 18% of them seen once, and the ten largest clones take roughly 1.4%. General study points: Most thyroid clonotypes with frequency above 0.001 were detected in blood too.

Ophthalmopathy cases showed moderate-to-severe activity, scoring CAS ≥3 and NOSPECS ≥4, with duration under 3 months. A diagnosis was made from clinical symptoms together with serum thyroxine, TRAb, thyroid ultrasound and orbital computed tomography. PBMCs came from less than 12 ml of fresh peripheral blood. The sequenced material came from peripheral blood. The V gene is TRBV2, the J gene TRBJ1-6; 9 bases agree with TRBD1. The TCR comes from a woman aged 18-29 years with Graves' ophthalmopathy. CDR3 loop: CASTGQGNSPLHF. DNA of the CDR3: TGTGCCAGCACCGGACAGGGGAATTCACCCCTCCACTTT.